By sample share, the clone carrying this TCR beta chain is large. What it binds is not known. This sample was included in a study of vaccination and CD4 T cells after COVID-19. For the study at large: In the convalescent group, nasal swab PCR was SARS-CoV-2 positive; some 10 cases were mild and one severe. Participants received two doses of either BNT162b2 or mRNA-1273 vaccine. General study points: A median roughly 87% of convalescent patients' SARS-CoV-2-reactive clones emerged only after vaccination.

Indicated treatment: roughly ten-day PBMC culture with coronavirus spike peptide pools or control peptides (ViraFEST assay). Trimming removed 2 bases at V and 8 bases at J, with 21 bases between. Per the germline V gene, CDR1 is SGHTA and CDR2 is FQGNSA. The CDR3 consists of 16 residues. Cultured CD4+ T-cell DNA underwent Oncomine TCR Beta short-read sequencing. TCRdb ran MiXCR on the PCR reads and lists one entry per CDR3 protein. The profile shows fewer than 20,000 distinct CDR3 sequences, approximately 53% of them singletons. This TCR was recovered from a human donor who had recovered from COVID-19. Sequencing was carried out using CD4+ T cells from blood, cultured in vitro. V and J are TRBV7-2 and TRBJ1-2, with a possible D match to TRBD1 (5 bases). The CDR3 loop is CASSLTSSGQGGGYTF. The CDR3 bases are TGTGCCAGCAGCTTAACATCCTCAGGGCAGGGTGGCGGCTACACCTTC.